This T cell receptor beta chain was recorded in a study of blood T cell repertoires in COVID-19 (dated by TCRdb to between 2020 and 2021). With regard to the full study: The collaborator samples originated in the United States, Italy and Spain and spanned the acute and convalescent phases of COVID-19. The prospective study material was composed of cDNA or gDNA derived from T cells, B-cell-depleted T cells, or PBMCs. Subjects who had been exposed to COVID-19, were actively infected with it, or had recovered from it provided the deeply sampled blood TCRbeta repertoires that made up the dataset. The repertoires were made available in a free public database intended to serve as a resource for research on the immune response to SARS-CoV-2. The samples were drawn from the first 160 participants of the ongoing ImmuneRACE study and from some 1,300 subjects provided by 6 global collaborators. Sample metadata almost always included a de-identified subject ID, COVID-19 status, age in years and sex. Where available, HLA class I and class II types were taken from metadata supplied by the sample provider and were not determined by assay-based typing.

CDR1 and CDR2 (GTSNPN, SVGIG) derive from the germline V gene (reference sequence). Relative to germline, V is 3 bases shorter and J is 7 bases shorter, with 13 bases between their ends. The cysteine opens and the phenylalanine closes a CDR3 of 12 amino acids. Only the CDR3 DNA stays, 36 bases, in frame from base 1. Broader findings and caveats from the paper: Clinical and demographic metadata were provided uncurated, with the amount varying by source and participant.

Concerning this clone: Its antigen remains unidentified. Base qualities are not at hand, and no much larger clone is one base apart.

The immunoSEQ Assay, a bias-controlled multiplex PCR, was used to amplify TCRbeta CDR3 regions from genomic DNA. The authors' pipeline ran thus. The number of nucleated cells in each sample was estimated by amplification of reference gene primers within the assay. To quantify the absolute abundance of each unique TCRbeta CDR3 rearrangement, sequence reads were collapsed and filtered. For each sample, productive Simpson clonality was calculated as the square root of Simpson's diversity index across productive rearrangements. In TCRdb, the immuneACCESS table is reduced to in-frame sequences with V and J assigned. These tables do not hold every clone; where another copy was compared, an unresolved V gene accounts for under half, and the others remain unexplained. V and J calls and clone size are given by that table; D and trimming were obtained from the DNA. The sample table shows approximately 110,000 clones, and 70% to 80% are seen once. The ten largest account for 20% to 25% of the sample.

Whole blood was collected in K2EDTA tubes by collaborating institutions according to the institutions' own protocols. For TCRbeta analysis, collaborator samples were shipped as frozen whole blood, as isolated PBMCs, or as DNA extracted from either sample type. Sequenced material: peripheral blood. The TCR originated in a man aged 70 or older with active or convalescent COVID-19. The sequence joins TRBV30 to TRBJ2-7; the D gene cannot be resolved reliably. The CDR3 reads CAWSHNPWEQYF. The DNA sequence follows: TGTGCCTGGAGCCACAACCCCTGGGAGCAGTACTTC.